This T cell receptor (beta chain) was recorded in a study of STAT3 mutations in large granular lymphocyte leukemia. Whole-study findings and limits: Some patients had persisting codominant clonotypes that could mask small clones. Sampling intervals varied between patients and samples. Every T-cell large granular lymphocyte leukemia patient had at least one immunodominant TCR beta clonotype. In about 35% of the 18 patients, new TCR clonotypes emerged after therapy.

Assay: immunoSEQ multiplex PCR; the TCRdb copy retains only in-frame clones and omits some. The sample has around 29,000 clones; 70% to 90% are singletons. Germline V lookup: CDR1 SGHTA, CDR2 FQGNSA. CDR3 length: 15 residues. V was shortened by 5 bases and J by 1 base, with 14 bases between the two germline ends. This clone was seen a single time. Its target is unknown. Material for sequencing was peripheral blood mononuclear cells. The chain joins TRBV7-2 to TRBJ2-5, with D possibly matching TRBD1 (5 bases). The sequence came from a man aged 60 to 69 with T-cell large granular lymphocyte leukemia. Some clones in this sample may be carry-over from other donors' samples. Here the CDR3 DNA reads TGTGCCAGCAGCCTAGGGGCTTCCCTCCAAGAGACCCAGTACTTC. This translates into CASSLGASLQETQYF.